The 16 T cell receptor beta chains presented below share a single source sample, sequenced in a study of T cell responses to AZD1222 COVID-19 vaccine. Method: immunoSEQ multiplex PCR; TCRdb's copy keeps in-frame clones and lacks some. The sample yields 150,000 or so clones, 80% to 95% seen once. This specimen was peripheral blood, taken 28 days after the second AZD1222 dose. These TCRs come from an adult who received the AZD1222 COVID-19 vaccine.

This clone appeared once. J is TRBJ2-5 and V is TRBV7-8; D is unclear. Trimming took 1 base from V and 5 from J, leaving 11 bases between them. Germline CDR1 and CDR2: SGHVS and FQNEAQ. CDR3 length equals 14 residues. This CDR3 reads CASSLVWGWETQYF. The CDR3 bases are TGTGCCAGCAGCTTAGTGTGGGGTTGGGAGACCCAGTACTTC.

This clone was observed a few times. The rearrangement links TRBV18 to TRBJ2-2, with D hard to call. Germline values: CDR1 KGHSH, CDR2 LQKENI. The CDR3 length is 15 residues. V lost 4 bases and J 2 bases, leaving 11 bases between the germline ends. CDR3 coding DNA: TGTGCCAGCTCACGTCCGTCAGGAAACACCGGGGAGCTGTTTTTT. This translates into CASSRPSGNTGELFF.

The sample holds one count of this clone. This rearrangement joins TRBV7-3 to TRBJ2-6; TRBD1 agrees at 7 bases. With V trimmed by 9 bases and J by 2 bases, 4 bases remained unmatched. Germline CDR1 is SGHTA and CDR2 is FQGTGA. The CDR3 contains 14 residues. This CDR3 is CASADRAGANVLTF. CDR3 nucleotides: TGTGCCAGTGCCGACAGGGCTGGGGCCAACGTCCTGACTTTC.

The chain joins TRBV12-3 or TRBV12-4 to TRBJ2-1; possibly TRBD1 for D (6 bases). The CDR3 is 13 amino acids. V was cut by 5 bases and J by 7 bases, with 12 bases left in between. CDR3 loop: CASSTGSRNEQFF. As DNA, the CDR3 is TGTGCCAGCAGTACAGGGAGCCGGAATGAGCAGTTCTTC.

This clone appeared a single time. The chain links TRBV2 to TRBJ2-3; TRBD2 agrees at 7 bases. V lost 1 base, J lost 0 bases, and 1 base stayed unmatched. Germline assignment: CDR1 SNHLY and CDR2 FYNNEI. The CDR3 consists of 15 residues. The CDR3, as DNA: TGTGCCAGCAGTGAAGGGCGGGGGAGCACAGATACGCAGTATTTT. Translating gives CASSEGRGSTDTQYF.

This chain joins TRBV4-3 and TRBJ2-3; possible D gene TRBD2, 5 bases. The CDR3 runs 13 residues. Germline V gene sequence: CDR1 LGHNA, CDR2 YSLEER. Deletions cut 5 bases from V and 7 bases from J, with 13 bases between. The CDR3 coding sequence is TGCGCCAGCAGCTTCAGTACCGGGAATACGCAGTATTTT. Translated: CASSFSTGNTQYF.

A single count supports this clone. The chain links TRBV7-9 to TRBJ1-1; unclear D gene. Germline CDR1 is SEHNR and CDR2 is FQNEAQ (reference sequence). The CDR3 covers 14 residues. V gave up 1 base and J gave up 4 bases, with 10 bases separating them. This CDR3 is CASSLVGTPTEAFF. CDR3 nucleotide sequence: TGTGCCAGCAGCTTAGTTGGAACCCCCACTGAAGCTTTCTTT.

The genes are TRBV7-2 and TRBJ2-1; D is unresolved. Trimming stripped 1 base from V and 0 bases from J, with 7 bases between. Germline CDR1 reads SGHTA; CDR2 reads FQGNSA. CDR3 size: 15 residues. DNA for the CDR3: TGTGCCAGCAGCTTAGAATTCGGCTCCTACAATGAGCAGTTCTTC. This sequence encodes CASSLEFGSYNEQFF. The variable domain in full, completed from reference TRBV7-2 and TRBJ2-1, reads GAGVSQSPSNKVTEKGKDVELRCDPISGHTALYWYRQSLGQGLEFLIYFQGNSAPDKSGLPSDRFSAERTGGSVSTLTIQRTQQEDSAVYLCASSLEFGSYNEQFFGPGTRLTVL.

The table lists this clone with a count of one. The chain joins TRBV5-6 to TRBJ1-1; 9 bases are a match to TRBD1. Germline CDR1 is SGHDT and CDR2 is YYEEEE. Losses at the gene ends were 0 bases for V and 4 bases for J; bases not matched to a gene: 4. The CDR3 totals 15 residues. CDR3 sequence reads: CASSLGPTGGTEAFF. In nucleotides, the CDR3 is TGTGCCAGCAGCTTGGGCCCGACAGGGGGCACTGAAGCTTTCTTT.

This clone has more than one count but fewer than ten. The gene calls are TRBV18 and TRBJ2-7; D tentatively fits TRBD1 or TRBD2 (6 bases each). V lost 3 bases and J lost 8, with 11 bases in between. CDR1 and CDR2 (germline): KGHSH, LQKENI. This CDR3 spans 12 amino acids. CDR3 loop: CASSPEGVKQYF. The CDR3, as DNA: TGTGCCAGCTCACCGGAGGGGGTGAAGCAGTACTTC.

The rearrangement uses TRBV27 and TRBJ1-2; TRBD1 aligns across 9 bases. The J segment lost 4 bases and the V segment lost 6 bases, leaving 6 bases of the junction unmatched. CDR1 is MNHEY and CDR2 is SMNVEV in the germline V gene (reference sequence). There are 14 residues in the CDR3. CDR3 sequence: CASRTLGQGYGYTF. CDR3 DNA: TGTGCCAGCAGGACCTTGGGACAGGGCTATGGCTACACCTTC.

The V gene is TRBV6-1, the J gene TRBJ1-4; tentative D call: TRBD1 (5 bases). Germline V gene data show CDR1 as MNHNS and CDR2 as SASEGT. CDR3 length: 15 amino acids. Trimming pared 3 bases from V and 4 bases from J, leaving 12 bases between. The DNA for the CDR3 is TGTGCCAGCAGTGAGTTTGCAGGGTTTAATGAAAAACTGTTTTTT. It yields the protein CASSEFAGFNEKLFF.

The chain uses TRBV7-9 and TRBJ2-7; 10 bases fit TRBD1. Losses at the gene ends were 5 bases for V and 5 bases for J; bases not matched to a gene: 6. Germline-derived CDR1 and CDR2 are SEHNR and FQNEAQ (reference sequence). The CDR3 contains 14 residues. DNA of the CDR3: TGTGCCAGCAGCCCCCGGACAGGGGGGGACGAGCAGTACTTC. Its protein product is CASSPRTGGDEQYF.

V gene TRBV20-1 combines with J gene TRBJ2-7; D gene ambiguous. The length of the CDR3 is 11 residues. The germline V gene has CDR1 DFQATT and CDR2 SNEGSKA (reference sequence). The chain's CDR3 is CSGLLTYEQYF. The CDR3 coding sequence is TGCAGCGGTCTACTGACTTACGAGCAGTACTTC.

The V call is TRBV20-1, the J call TRBJ2-7, with D unclear. Trimming pared 3 bases from V and 2 bases from J, leaving 14 bases between. This CDR3 is built from 14 residues. Looked up from germline, CDR1 is DFQATT and CDR2 is SNEGSKA (reference sequence). The CDR3, as DNA: TGCAGTGCTAGTTTCCTTTTTTCAACCTACGAGCAGTACTTC. It specifies CSASFLFSTYEQYF.

This clone has only one observation. The chain employs TRBV11-2 and TRBJ1-5; D is unclear. CDR1 is SGHAT, CDR2 FQNNGV, per germline. The CDR3 consists of 13 residues. Trimming stripped 2 bases from V and 9 bases from J, with 11 bases between. The CDR3 DNA sequence: TGTGCCAGCAGCTTAAGTAGTAGTAGGCCCCAGCATTTT. It is translated as CASSLSSSRPQHF.